The 8 T cell receptor beta chains listed next were all sequenced from one sample in a study of blood T cells in healthy people across ages. Through a sample-barcoded 5' primer and a J-beta primer mix, a second PCR was run for roughly 6 to 11 cycles. One entry per CDR3 protein results from TCRdb running MiXCR on the 5' RACE reads. In the table there are 1.5 million to 2 million distinct CDR3 sequences, about 31% of which are singletons. Sequenced material: blood. These receptor sequences come from a woman aged 25-40 years in good health.

This clonotype has just a few counts. A read error may produce the germline difference seen at one junction end. This chain links TRBV12-3 or TRBV12-4 with TRBJ2-7, with 7 nucleotides matching TRBD1. Gene TRBJ2-5 matches the end of the DNA better, so the J call may be wrong. The CDR3 runs to 15 residues. The CDR3 nucleotides are TGTGCCGGCAGTTCGGACAGGCTCATCGGACGGACCCAGTACTTC. It specifies CAGSSDRLIGRTQYF.

With regard to this clonotype: It is likely a read error: a sequence one base away is far more abundant. The genes are TRBV14 and TRBJ2-7; 12 bases are shared with TRBD2. This CDR3 comprises 14 residues. Germline V gene sequence: CDR1 SGHDN, CDR2 FVKESK. CDR3 amino acids: CASSRTSGTYGQYF. The CDR3 bases are TGTGCCAGCAGCCGGACTAGCGGGACCTACGGGCAGTACTTC.

In its sample, this clonotype was seen a few times. The chain couples TRBV20-1 to TRBJ2-1, with 7 bases lining up with TRBD1. The CDR3 sequence is 14 residues long. Germline-derived CDR1 and CDR2 are DFQATT and SNEGSKA (reference sequence). V trimming: 3 bases; J trimming: 12 bases; junction bases outside the gene matches: 14. The chain's CDR3 is CSASVWETGIVQFF. The DNA for the CDR3 is TGCAGTGCTAGCGTGTGGGAGACAGGGATAGTGCAGTTCTTC.

This clonotype was counted ten times or more. The chain links TRBV4-1 to TRBJ1-4; the match to TRBD1 covers 8 bases. The CDR3 totals 13 residues. V lost 4 bases to trimming and J lost 5 bases; unmatched junction nucleotides: 0. Germline loops: CDR1 MGHRA, CDR2 YSYEKL. CDR3 in DNA: TGCGCCAGCAGCCGGACAGGGAATGAAAAACTGTTTTTT. Translation gives CASSRTGNEKLFF.

The chain has TRBV4-1 and TRBJ1-2, with a weak D call TRBD1 (5 bases). The V gene lost 4 bases and the J gene lost 3 bases, with 12 bases spanning the gap. The CDR3 sequence is 14 residues long. CDR1 MGHRA and CDR2 YSYEKL come from the germline V gene. The CDR3 reads CASSPGLSDYGYTF. The CDR3 coding sequence is TGCGCCAGCAGCCCGGGACTTTCAGACTATGGCTACACCTTC.

The chain employs TRBV28 and TRBJ1-5, with D uncertain. Deletions cut 5 bases from V and 0 bases from J, with 11 bases between. CDR3 length: 15 amino acids. CDR1 and CDR2 from the germline V gene are MDHEN and SYDVKM. CDR3 nucleotide sequence: TGTGCCAGCAGTACTCGACGGGTTAGCAATCAGCCCCAGCATTTT. It translates to CASSTRRVSNQPQHF.

In this sample, this clonotype turned up a few times. The chain joins TRBV5-6 to TRBJ2-7; unclear D gene. The CDR3 runs 12 residues. Per the germline V gene, CDR1 is SGHDT and CDR2 is YYEEEE. Trimming removed 1 base at V and 5 bases at J, with 7 bases between. CDR3 nucleotides: TGTGCCAGCAGCTTGAACCCACACGAGCAGTACTTC. Translation: CASSLNPHEQYF.

V gene TRBV28 combines with J gene TRBJ2-5, with 7 bases identical to TRBD1. TRBJ2-7 explains the end of the DNA better; the J call may be wrong. The CDR3 runs 17 residues. Germline V gene data show CDR1 as MDHEN and CDR2 as SYDVKM. CDR3 sequence (DNA): TGTGCCAGCAGTTCCCCACAGGGGCTCGGCGCCACCTACGAGCAGTACTTC. The encoded protein is CASSSPQGLGATYEQYF.